This note documents a single T cell receptor beta chain sequence. TCRdb keeps only in-frame clones here, not all; method: immunoSEQ multiplex PCR. This table holds fewer than 300,000 clones, around nine tenths found once. This entry comes from a study of blood T cell repertoires in COVID-19. Study-level background: T cells, B-cell-depleted T cells, or PBMCs provided the cDNA or gDNA that served as material.

The V gene lost 7 bases and the J gene lost 2 bases, with 15 bases spanning the gap. CDR3 length: 15 amino acids. Germline CDR1 LNHDA, CDR2 SQIVND (reference sequence). Sequenced sample: peripheral blood. This chain joins TRBV19 and TRBJ1-3, with D possibly being TRBD1 (5 bases). The receptor's source is a middle-aged man who had recovered from COVID-19. CDR3 coding DNA: TGTGCCAGTACGATTGGAAGGGGAACTGGAAACACCATATATTTT. Translation gives CASTIGRGTGNTIYF.